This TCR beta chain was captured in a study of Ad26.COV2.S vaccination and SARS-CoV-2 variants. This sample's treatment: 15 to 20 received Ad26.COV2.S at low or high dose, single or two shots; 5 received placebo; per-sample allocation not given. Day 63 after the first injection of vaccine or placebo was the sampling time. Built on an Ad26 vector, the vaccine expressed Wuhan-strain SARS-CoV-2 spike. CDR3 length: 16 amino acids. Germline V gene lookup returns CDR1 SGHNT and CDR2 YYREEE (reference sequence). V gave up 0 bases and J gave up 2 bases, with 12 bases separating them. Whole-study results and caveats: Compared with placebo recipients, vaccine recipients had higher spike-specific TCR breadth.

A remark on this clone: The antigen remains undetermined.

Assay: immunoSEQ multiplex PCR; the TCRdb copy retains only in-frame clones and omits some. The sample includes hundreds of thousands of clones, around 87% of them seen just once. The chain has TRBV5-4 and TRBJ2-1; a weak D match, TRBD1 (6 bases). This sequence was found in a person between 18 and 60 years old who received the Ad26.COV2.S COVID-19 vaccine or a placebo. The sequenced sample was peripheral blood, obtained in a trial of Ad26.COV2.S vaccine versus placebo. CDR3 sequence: CASSLGGGATYNEQFF. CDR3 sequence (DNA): TGTGCCAGCAGCTTGGGTGGGGGCGCGACCTACAATGAGCAGTTCTTC.